The clone carrying this T cell receptor beta chain has at least ten counts. Using unique molecular identifiers, the investigators prepared the TCRbeta library. TCRdb recomputed calls from the PCR reads with MiXCR, one row per CDR3 protein. The sample records around 600,000 distinct CDR3 sequences, roughly 17% being singletons. This entry is derived from a study of T-cell reconstitution after alpha-beta-depleted transplantation in children. The CDR3 spans 13 residues. Per the germline V gene, CDR1 is SQVTM and CDR2 is ANQGSEA. J lost 8 bases, V lost 4 bases, and 8 bases had no gene match. This clonotype was obtained from a human donor who donated a stem cell graft to a child with acute myeloid leukemia. The sample consisted of PBMCs from the stem cell graft donor, taken from the stem cell graft. The V call is TRBV29-1, the J call TRBJ1-1, with TRBD1 identical over 9 bases. CDR3 nucleotide sequence: TGCAGCGTTGCCGGGACAGGGAACTACGAAGCTTTCTTT. Its protein product is CSVAGTGNYEAFF.